The 26 T cell receptor beta chains reported below all come from one sample, sequenced in a study of OX40 agonist ivuxolimab in advanced cancers. Only in-frame clones appear in the TCRdb table, and some are missing; sequencing was by immunoSEQ multiplex PCR. Of 30,000 to 40,000 clones listed, 70% to 90% were seen once; the top ten hold roughly 25%. The sample in question was CD4+ or CD8+ T cells sorted from blood, obtained in a trial of the OX40 agonist ivuxolimab. The receptor set was obtained from an adult with an advanced solid tumor such as melanoma, head and neck, liver or kidney cancer.

V is TRBV18 and J is TRBJ2-7; the D gene could be TRBD1 or TRBD2 (6 bases each). Per germline, CDR1 KGHSH and CDR2 LQKENI. This CDR3 contains 14 residues. Trimming cost V 3 bases and J 5 bases, with 14 bases left between them. CDR3 DNA sequence: TGTGCCAGCTCACCTGGGGGGCAACTCGACGAGCAGTACTTC. This codes for CASSPGGQLDEQYF.

The chain has TRBV5-6 and TRBJ1-1; no clear D. This CDR3 is built from 12 residues. Per germline, CDR1 SGHDT and CDR2 YYEEEE. The V end was cut by 4 bases, the J end by 6 bases, with 10 bases between. CDR3 bases: TGTGCCAGCAGCGTAAACGGGGCTGAAGCTTTCTTT. This sequence encodes CASSVNGAEAFF.

This chain connects TRBV25-1 to TRBJ2-2; D is unresolved. Germline-derived CDR1 and CDR2 are MGHDK and SYGVNS. This CDR3 is built from 14 residues. Trimming took 5 bases from V and 3 from J, leaving 10 bases between them. CDR3 coding DNA: TGTGCCAGCAGTCAGGCCACGGACACCGGGGAGCTGTTTTTT. Protein product: CASSQATDTGELFF. The complete variable domain, with remaining parts taken from reference TRBV25-1 and TRBJ2-2, reads EADIYQTPRYLVIGTGKKITLECSQTMGHDKMYWYQQDPGMELHLIHYSYGVNSTEKGDLSSESTVSRIRTEHFPLTLESARPSHTSQYLCASSQATDTGELFFGEGSRLTVL.

The chain employs TRBV19 and TRBJ2-3; 7 nucleotides match TRBD2. This CDR3 is 14 amino acids long. From germline, CDR1 is LNHDA and CDR2 SQIVND (reference sequence). With 7 bases clipped from V and 0 bases from J, the junction kept 4 bases outside the gene matches. CDR3 sequence reads: CASTSGPSTDTQYF. DNA of the CDR3: TGTGCCAGTACTAGCGGCCCTAGCACAGATACGCAGTATTTT.

The chain employs TRBV29-1 and TRBJ2-1, with TRBD1 identical over 8 bases. With V trimmed by 7 bases and J by 6 bases, 5 bases remained unmatched. Germline CDR1 is SQVTM and CDR2 is ANQGSEA. The CDR3 sequence is 12 residues long. CDR3 loop: CSGGQGINEQFF. CDR3 nucleotides: TGCAGCGGCGGACAGGGTATCAATGAGCAGTTCTTC.

The chain recombines TRBV6-6 with TRBJ1-5; no clear D. The V end was cut by 0 bases, the J end by 0 bases, with 9 bases between. There are 16 residues in the CDR3. Germline CDR1 and CDR2: MNHNY and SVGAGI (reference sequence). CDR3 region: CASSYSPGHSNQPQHF. In nucleotides, the CDR3 is TGTGCCAGCAGTTACTCCCCGGGTCATAGCAATCAGCCCCAGCATTTT.

The V and J genes are TRBV18 and TRBJ2-7; the D call may be TRBD1 or TRBD2 (5 bases each). This CDR3 has 15 amino acids. V was pared by 6 bases and J by 1 base, with 16 bases between. CDR1 is KGHSH, CDR2 LQKENI, per germline. The CDR3 bases are TGTGCCAGCTCCCCAGCCGGGACCCTTTCCTACGAGCAGTACTTC. Translating it yields CASSPAGTLSYEQYF.

This clone was found once. This chain joins TRBV16 and TRBJ1-2, with a weak D call TRBD1 (5 bases). Looked up from germline, CDR1 is KGHSY and CDR2 is FQNENV. Trimming shortened V by 3 bases and J by 4 bases, and 6 bases separated the two germline ends. CDR3 length equals 12 residues. In DNA form, the CDR3 reads TGTGCCAGCAGCCAGGGACTCTATGGCTACACCTTC. Amino acid sequence: CASSQGLYGYTF.

V usage is TRBV6-1 and J usage is TRBJ2-7, with TRBD1 matching over 7 bases. Losses at the gene ends were 4 bases for V and 3 bases for J; bases not matched to a gene: 3. The length of the CDR3 is 13 residues. Germline V CDR1 and CDR2: MNHNS, SASEGT. The CDR3 DNA follows: TGTGCCAGCAGTGGACAGGGTCACTACGAGCAGTACTTC. This gives the protein CASSGQGHYEQYF.

Of note for this clone: The same CDR3 is also encoded by other DNA sequences in this sample. This chain links TRBV5-1 with TRBJ2-5, with TRBD2 matching over 11 bases. There are 15 residues in the CDR3. In germline, CDR1 is SGHRS, CDR2 YFSETQ. Germline trimming cut 2 bases from V and 5 bases from J; bases unmatched to any gene: 5. CDR3 in amino acids: CASSLTSGGQETQYF. The CDR3, as DNA: TGCGCCAGCAGCTTAACTAGCGGGGGACAGGAGACCCAGTACTTC.

The chain is built from TRBV7-2 and TRBJ2-3; 11 bases line up with TRBD2. With V trimmed by 5 bases and J by 2 bases, 6 bases remained unmatched. CDR1 SGHTA and CDR2 FQGNSA come from the germline V gene. CDR3 length: 16 residues. CDR3 protein: CASSPGLADYTDTQYF. The CDR3 DNA reads as TGTGCCAGCAGCCCGGGACTAGCGGATTACACAGATACGCAGTATTTT.

The chain has TRBV2 and TRBJ2-7; TRBD1 or TRBD2 may be the D gene (5 bases each). The V gene's germline CDR1 is SNHLY and CDR2 FYNNEI. The V and J ends lost 7 bases and 1 base respectively, with 14 bases between them. The CDR3 spans 14 residues. The CDR3, as DNA: TGTGCCAGCATCCGGGACCGGACTTCCTACGAGCAGTACTTC. Residues: CASIRDRTSYEQYF.

The J gene is TRBJ1-1, the V gene TRBV29-1, with unresolved D. Germline V gene sequence: CDR1 SQVTM, CDR2 ANQGSEA. V dropped 3 bases and J dropped 5 bases, with 7 bases sitting between them. CDR3 length equals 11 residues. The CDR3 coding sequence is TGCAGCGTTGATAGGGTAACTGAAGCTTTCTTT. The encoded protein is CSVDRVTEAFF.

J is TRBJ1-1 and V is TRBV6-5; D is perhaps TRBD1 (5 bases). V gave up 2 bases and J gave up 11 bases, with 21 bases separating them. CDR1 and CDR2 from the germline V gene are MNHEY and SVGAGI. The CDR3 contains 15 residues. In DNA, the CDR3 is TGTGCCAGCAGTTACACGTCCGGGACCCCGGGGTACGCTTTCTTT. It specifies CASSYTSGTPGYAFF.

The CDR3 nucleotides are TGCGCCAGCAGCTTGGCCGGGCCCCCAGCCTATGGCTACACCTTC. This sequence encodes CASSLAGPPAYGYTF. The genes are TRBV5-1 and TRBJ1-2; D gene ambiguous. The V gene lost 0 bases and the J gene lost 4 bases, with 13 bases spanning the gap. The CDR3 is made up of 15 amino acids. Germline V lookup: CDR1 SGHRS, CDR2 YFSETQ.

This clone has a handful of counts. The chain combines TRBV19 with TRBJ1-1; TRBD1 agrees at 9 bases. The V and J ends lost 5 bases and 0 bases, in that order; junction bases with no gene match: 13. Germline assignment: CDR1 LNHDA and CDR2 SQIVND (reference sequence). The CDR3 consists of 18 residues. DNA for the CDR3: TGTGCCAGTAGTCCGACCGGGACAGGGTTCCTCATGAACACTGAAGCTTTCTTT. Protein product: CASSPTGTGFLMNTEAFF.

The chain is built from TRBV10-3 and TRBJ2-1, with 11 nucleotides matching TRBD1. Germline V gene sequence: CDR1 ENHRY, CDR2 SYGVKD. V shed 10 bases, J shed 6 bases, and the junction held 5 bases outside the gene matches. CDR3 length: 13 amino acids. The DNA for the CDR3 is TGTGCCACCGCCGGGACAGGGGGCAATGAGCAGTTCTTC. Translated, it gives CATAGTGGNEQFF.

The count of this clone is one. V gene TRBV6-5 combines with J gene TRBJ1-1; D might be TRBD1 (5 bases). The CDR3 covers 14 residues. Germline-derived CDR1 and CDR2 are MNHEY and SVGAGI. V was shortened by 6 bases and J by 5 bases, with 16 bases between the two germline ends. The CDR3 sequence is CASSRPGLRTEAFF. The CDR3 coding sequence is TGTGCCAGCAGCCGCCCAGGGTTGAGGACTGAAGCTTTCTTT.

CDR3 region: CASSPGGSLNTEAFF. The CDR3, as DNA: TGCGCCAGCAGCCCCGGCGGCAGTTTAAACACTGAAGCTTTCTTT. This sequence joins TRBV5-1 and TRBJ1-1, with D uncertain. The CDR3 spans 15 residues. The V end lost 4 bases, the J end lost 2 bases, and 15 bases lay between the germline ends. Germline V CDR1 and CDR2: SGHRS, YFSETQ.

The chain joins TRBV7-6 to TRBJ2-1; tentative D call: TRBD1 (5 bases). V was pared by 5 bases and J by 3 bases, with 11 bases between. Germline CDR1 reads SGHVS; CDR2 reads FNYEAQ. The CDR3 sequence is 14 residues long. The CDR3 DNA sequence: TGTGCCAGCAGCACGCAGGGTAACTACAATGAGCAGTTCTTC. Its translation: CASSTQGNYNEQFF.

The CDR3, as DNA: TGTGCCAGCTCACCACTGCTTGACAGCCACGGAAACACCATATATTTT. Translating gives CASSPLLDSHGNTIYF. The genes are TRBV18 and TRBJ1-3, with D possibly matching TRBD1 (5 bases). Trimming took off 1 base at V and 4 bases at J, with 14 bases between the two ends. The CDR3 is 16 amino acids. Per the germline V gene, CDR1 is KGHSH and CDR2 is LQKENI.

The gene calls are TRBV21-1 and TRBJ2-7; TRBD2 is the table's D call and was not checked against the DNA. TRBV21-1 corresponds to a pseudogene. This CDR3 has 12 residues. The CDR3 loop reads CASSPIGSEQYF. Here the CDR3 DNA reads TGTGCCAGCAGCCCTATAGGGAGCGAGCAGTACTTC.

The chain is built from TRBV11-2 and TRBJ2-1, with D possibly being TRBD1 or TRBD2 (5 bases each). This CDR3 has 15 amino acids. The germline V gene encodes CDR1 SGHAT and CDR2 FQNNGV. V lost 0 bases, J lost 14 bases, and 20 bases lay in between. This CDR3 reads CASSLDLGSGLGEFF. The CDR3 nucleotides are TGTGCCAGCAGCTTAGATCTGGGGAGCGGATTAGGGGAGTTCTTC.

This rearrangement joins TRBV5-5 to TRBJ2-4; D perhaps matches TRBD1 (6 bases). This CDR3 region has 14 residues. V was pared by 4 bases and J by 7 bases, with 15 bases between. Per germline, CDR1 SGHKS and CDR2 YYEKEE (reference sequence). DNA for the CDR3: TGTGCCAGCAGCAGCACAGGGTGGGGTAACATTCAGTACTTC. Translating it yields CASSSTGWGNIQYF.

The chain links TRBV7-1 to TRBJ2-7; 7 positions agree with TRBD1. TRBV7-1 is assigned to the ORF class and has an uncertain function. The CDR3 has 14 residues. Trimming removed 5 bases from V and 1 base from J; junction bases left unmatched: 5. The CDR3 bases are TGTGCCAGCAGCCCCCCGACAGGGTCCTACGAGCAGTACTTC. Translated: CASSPPTGSYEQYF.

This clone was detected only once. This rearrangement joins TRBV29-1 to TRBJ1-1; 7 bases are shared with TRBD1. The CDR3 spans 14 residues. Per germline, CDR1 SQVTM and CDR2 ANQGSEA. The J segment lost 4 bases and the V segment lost 4 bases, leaving 9 bases of the junction unmatched. The CDR3 region is CSVACRGDGTEAFF. The CDR3, as DNA: TGCAGCGTTGCATGCAGGGGGGATGGCACTGAAGCTTTCTTT.